The rows below give T cell receptor beta chains drawn from one sample of a study of cytomegalovirus exposure and HLA in healthy donors. The method was immunoSEQ multiplex PCR; TCRdb's version includes in-frame clones alone and lacks a portion of them. Here the sample spans a few hundred thousand clones, about 83% being singletons. The sequencing sample was made of PBMCs. The source is a woman in her forties or fifties in good health and CMV-seropositive. Both conserved end residues are trimmed from each CDR3.

>TRBV6-5
ASSYSSRGQADTQY
>TRBV7-3
ASSLTGLGGANYGYT
>TRBV28
ASGQTGRVYEQY
>TRBV1
TSSQDRGTGELF
>TRBV6-1
ASSEASGQGHYEQY
>TRBV11-2
ASSPRRVGSSGANVLT
>TRBV4-2
ASSQDGTSGSYEQY
>TRBV29-1
SVSVNYGYT
>TRBV6-4
ASSESGESTDTQY
>TRBV7-3
ASSLTSGQLSGANVLT
>TRBV9
ASTRGVQDTQY
>TRBV25-1
ASSESLLTTGPGELF
>TRBV5-1
ASSLAPDRAYGYT
>TRBV5-1
ASSPGTANEKLF
>TRBV25-1
ASSLYSSGYEQY
>TRBV6-5
ASSYVQGSYGQY
>TRBV28
ASSFRGTGEQTQY
>TRBV19
ASSIGEQGTPYEQY
>TRBV5-1
ASSLGTLQTDSYEQY
>TRBV27
ASSWDRVAEKLF
>TRBV6-1
ASKRTGEAAF
>TRBV2
ASSRSGPLGETQY
>TRBV4-1
ASSPPASTANYGYT
>TRBV6-6
ASSYTGGSYEQY
>TRBV4-3
ASSQGANYGSGNTIY
>TRBV18
ASSMGPKTGFLDEQY
>TRBV4-1
ASSQVRLAADNEQF
>TRBV6-6
ASSGGGVSYNEQF
>TRBV5-1
ASSATYNEQF
>TRBV18
ASSPPPRARLNTEAF
>TRBV7-2
ASSSRRASATDTQY
>TRBV30
AFDQGAGQPQH
>TRBV6-6
ASSYSAAVDQPQH
>TRBV4-3
ASSSRMAGGDTQY
>TRBV6-6
ASSPRTGLNTEAF
>TRBV28
ASSFGGGEQY
>TRBV6-1
ASSFGTGGAYEQY
>TRBV2
ASSTGNSNQPQH
>TRBV7-6
ASSLIGGEQY
>TRBV5-1
ASSLPSTDTQY
>TRBV4-2
ASSQVTEETQY
>TRBV5-1
ASSPGRDRVLYEQY
>TRBV28
ASSLSGRNTEAF
>TRBV19
ASSITGPQSGTGELF
>TRBV19
ASSKIGRGLNTEAF
>TRBV28
ASIMVRNTEAF
>TRBV6-1
ASSPTGEETQY
>TRBV25-1
ASRDRGHEKLF
>TRBV6-5
ATSHSYEQY
>TRBV7-3
ASSLGVAGGQETQY
>TRBV5-4
ASRGRNTDTQY
>TRBV6-5
ASSYRRDNTEAF
>TRBV7-9
ASSPPGGAVINVLT
>TRBV19
ASSIMREAF